A selection of T cell receptor beta chains follows, all from one sample in a study of Graves' ophthalmopathy and Graves' hyperthyroidism. TCRdb re-called the multiplex PCR reads through MiXCR, storing one row per CDR3 protein. The data show approximately 210,000 distinct CDR3 sequences, under 25% seen once. The sequenced sample was peripheral blood. The receptors were gathered from a woman in her forties or fifties with Graves' ophthalmopathy. Each CDR3 is given with its conserved first and last residue. Each record gives: D gene, V gene, J gene, clone size, CDR3 DNA, CDR3 protein. D genes are given only for firm matches. Clone size appears in some rows only: once, few, many, or a class for an expanded clone.

D gene: NA; V gene: TRBV19; J gene: TRBJ1-2; clone size: many; CDR3 DNA: TGTGCCAGTAGTTCTCCCGGAAGGGTGAACTATGGCTACACCTTC; CDR3 protein: CASSSPGRVNYGYTF
D gene: NA; V gene: TRBV18; J gene: TRBJ1-1; clone size: many; CDR3 DNA: TGTGCCAGCTCACCGGGGGCACCCGCTGAAGCTTTCTTT; CDR3 protein: CASSPGAPAEAFF
D gene: TRBD1; V gene: TRBV29-1; J gene: TRBJ1-1; clone size: many; CDR3 DNA: TGCAGCGTTGAAGTCGGACAGGGGGGGACTGAAGCTTTCTTT; CDR3 protein: CSVEVGQGGTEAFF
D gene: TRBD1; V gene: TRBV20-1; J gene: TRBJ2-7; clone size: many; CDR3 DNA: TGCAGTGCTAGTGCCCCGGGACAGGGTTTCGAGCAGTACTTC; CDR3 protein: CSASAPGQGFEQYF
D gene: NA; V gene: TRBV10-2; J gene: TRBJ1-2; clone size: many; CDR3 DNA: TGCGCCAGCAGTGAGGTCGCCGAATATGGCTACACCTTC; CDR3 protein: CASSEVAEYGYTF
D gene: NA; V gene: TRBV6-2/TRBV6-3; J gene: TRBJ2-2; clone size: few; CDR3 DNA: TGTGCCAGCAGTTACCGGCGGGGAAGCCTGAACACCGGGGAGCTGTTTTTT; CDR3 protein: CASSYRRGSLNTGELFF
D gene: NA; V gene: TRBV12-3/TRBV12-4; J gene: TRBJ1-4; clone size: many; CDR3 DNA: TGTGCCAGCAGTTTCCACGGACAGCCCAATGAAAAACTGTTTTTT; CDR3 protein: CASSFHGQPNEKLFF
D gene: TRBD1; V gene: TRBV12-3/TRBV12-4; J gene: TRBJ1-6; clone size: many; CDR3 DNA: TGTGCCAGCAGTGTGGGACAGTATAATTCACCCCTCCACTTT; CDR3 protein: CASSVGQYNSPLHF
D gene: TRBD2; V gene: TRBV7-9; J gene: TRBJ2-2; clone size: many; CDR3 DNA: TGTGCCAGCAGCTACTCGGGACTACTCGCCGGGGAGCTGTTTTTT; CDR3 protein: CASSYSGLLAGELFF
D gene: NA; V gene: TRBV24-1; J gene: TRBJ2-5; clone size: NA; CDR3 DNA: TGTGCCACCAGTGATCCGGGACTCCAGGCGGGAGAGACCCAGTACTTC; CDR3 protein: CATSDPGLQAGETQYF
D gene: NA; V gene: TRBV6-1; J gene: TRBJ1-2; clone size: NA; CDR3 DNA: TGTGCCAGCATTCCGGACGGAGGAGGCTACACCTTC; CDR3 protein: CASIPDGGGYTF
D gene: NA; V gene: TRBV5-1; J gene: TRBJ2-5; clone size: many; CDR3 DNA: TGCGCCAGCAGCTTGGCCTTGCAACAAGAGACCCAGTACTTC; CDR3 protein: CASSLALQQETQYF
D gene: NA; V gene: TRBV5-6; J gene: TRBJ2-7; clone size: NA; CDR3 DNA: TGTGCCAGCAGCAGGGCGGACAGACCCTACGAGCAGTACTTC; CDR3 protein: CASSRADRPYEQYF
D gene: NA; V gene: TRBV5-4; J gene: TRBJ1-2; clone size: few; CDR3 DNA: TGTGCCAGCAGCTTCGATGGTGCCAAGGGCTACACCTTC; CDR3 protein: CASSFDGAKGYTF
D gene: NA; V gene: TRBV7-2; J gene: TRBJ2-5; clone size: many; CDR3 DNA: TGTGCCAGCAGCCCACGGACTACCTTCCAAGAGACCCAGTACTTC; CDR3 protein: CASSPRTTFQETQYF
D gene: NA; V gene: TRBV7-8; J gene: TRBJ1-2; clone size: many; CDR3 DNA: TGTGCCAGCAGCCATGGACAGCTCCTTGGCTACACCTTC; CDR3 protein: CASSHGQLLGYTF
D gene: NA; V gene: TRBV4-1; J gene: TRBJ2-5; clone size: many; CDR3 DNA: TGCGCCAGCAGCCAAGGTCTGGCTCCAGGAGAGACCCAGTACTTC; CDR3 protein: CASSQGLAPGETQYF
D gene: TRBD2; V gene: TRBV6-4; J gene: TRBJ2-3; clone size: many; CDR3 DNA: TGTGCCAGCAGTGATCAGTCAGGACTAGCCGTTGCAGATACGCAGTATTTT; CDR3 protein: CASSDQSGLAVADTQYF
D gene: TRBD1; V gene: TRBV12-3/TRBV12-4; J gene: TRBJ2-4; clone size: NA; CDR3 DNA: TGTGCCCGCAGCACCGGGACAGGGATCACCATTCAGTACTTC; CDR3 protein: CARSTGTGITIQYF
D gene: NA; V gene: TRBV30; J gene: TRBJ2-5; clone size: many; CDR3 DNA: TGTGCCTGGGGTTCTCAGGGAGGAGAGACCCAGTACTTC; CDR3 protein: CAWGSQGGETQYF
D gene: TRBD1; V gene: TRBV27; J gene: TRBJ2-7; clone size: many; CDR3 DNA: TGTGCCAGCAGTTTATCTCCTAACAGGGGTTACGAGCAGTACTTC; CDR3 protein: CASSLSPNRGYEQYF
D gene: NA; V gene: TRBV24-1; J gene: TRBJ2-5; clone size: few; CDR3 DNA: TGTGCCACCAAAGGACGGAACCAAGAGACCCAGTACTTC; CDR3 protein: CATKGRNQETQYF
D gene: NA; V gene: TRBV30; J gene: TRBJ1-1; clone size: many; CDR3 DNA: TGTGCCTGGAGTCGTATTCGCACTGAAGCTTTCTTT; CDR3 protein: CAWSRIRTEAFF
D gene: NA; V gene: TRBV11-1; J gene: TRBJ1-2; clone size: NA; CDR3 DNA: TGTGCCAGCAGCCCCGGCCCAGGGGTCGGCTATGGCTACACCTTC; CDR3 protein: CASSPGPGVGYGYTF
D gene: TRBD2; V gene: TRBV7-3; J gene: TRBJ2-7; clone size: many; CDR3 DNA: TGTGCCAGCAGCTTAACCGGGACTAGTCCCGAGCAGTACTTC; CDR3 protein: CASSLTGTSPEQYF
D gene: TRBD2; V gene: TRBV28; J gene: TRBJ2-7; clone size: many; CDR3 DNA: TGTGCCAGCAGCGGGAGGGCCCTCCACGAGCAGTACTTC; CDR3 protein: CASSGRALHEQYF